This record concerns one T cell receptor (beta chain) sequence. This sample is part of a study of blood T cell repertoires in COVID-19. The overall study: Samples representing acute and convalescent COVID-19 were sourced from the United States, Italy and Spain. Sample material is recorded as cDNA or gDNA derived from T cells, B-cell-depleted T cells, or PBMCs.

In the authors' workflow: From reference gene primer amplification, estimates of nucleated cell counts were derived. TCRdb's copy holds only in-frame clones and misses some; the assay was immunoSEQ multiplex PCR. V and J calls plus clone size are reproduced from that table; the DNA served to infer D and trimming. The sample has 90,000 or so clones, approximately 88% seen once. Deletions cut 5 bases from V and 11 bases from J, with 14 bases between. Per germline, CDR1 SGHTA and CDR2 FQGNSA. This CDR3 comprises 12 residues. The material sequenced was peripheral blood. The rearrangement joins TRBV7-2 to TRBJ2-3, with a tentative D call TRBD1 (5 bases). This clonotype originated in a woman aged 65 to 85 with acute or convalescent COVID-19. In nucleotides, the CDR3 is TGTGCCAGCAGCCGGACACTGGTTGAGCAGTATTTT. It is translated as CASSRTLVEQYF. Drawing the rest from reference TRBV7-2 and TRBJ2-3, the complete variable domain is GAGVSQSPSNKVTEKGKDVELRCDPISGHTALYWYRQSLGQGLEFLIYFQGNSAPDKSGLPSDRFSAERTGGSVSTLTIQRTQQEDSAVYLCASSRTLVEQYFGPGTRLTVL.